This entry describes one T cell receptor beta chain. This sample is part of a study of blood T cell repertoires in COVID-19. Whole-study context: Collection of acute and convalescent COVID-19 samples took place in the United States, Italy and Spain.

Assay: immunoSEQ multiplex PCR; the TCRdb copy retains only in-frame clones and omits some. The data show 290,000 or so clones, with 82% seen just once and over 4% held by the top ten. The study drew participants aged roughly 18 to 95 years from approximately 25 US areas. In assigning cohorts, the study relied on participant-reported clinical history. The CDR3 is 15 residues long. Trimming stripped 4 bases from V and 3 bases from J, with 17 bases between. CDR1 and CDR2 (germline): SGDLS, YYNGEE. This rearrangement joins TRBV9 to TRBJ2-7; the D gene is possibly TRBD1 (6 bases). The specimen was PBMCs or T cells enriched from blood (not recorded which). The clonotype comes from a middle-aged man who had been exposed to COVID-19. CDR3 in DNA: TGTGCCAGCAGCCTCCGGGACACGGTGGGCTACGAGCAGTACTTC. Its translation: CASSLRDTVGYEQYF. The complete variable domain, with remaining parts taken from reference TRBV9 and TRBJ2-7, reads DSGVTQTPKHLITATGQRVTLRCSPRSGDLSVYWYQQSLDQGLQFLIQYYNGEERAKGNILERFSAQQFPDLHSELNLSSLELGDSALYFCASSLRDTVGYEQYFGPGTRLTVT.